Sequencing of this T cell receptor beta chain was carried out in a study of blood T cells in healthy people across ages. The CDR3 spans 12 residues. Germline V gives CDR1 SGHTA, CDR2 FQGNSA. The V gene lost 8 bases and the J gene lost 6 bases, with 10 bases spanning the gap. Comments on this clonotype: The antigen is unknown.

Using a J-beta primer mix together with a sample-barcoded 5' primer, a second PCR was run for roughly 7 to 12 cycles. A minimum of 2.5 million CDR3-containing paired-end reads was obtained for each sample. TCRdb reprocessed the 5' RACE reads via MiXCR and lists one record per CDR3 protein. The repertoire consists of fewer than 1,000,000 distinct CDR3 sequences, with more than 40% occurring once and the leading ten covering roughly a fifth. Whole-study results and caveats: When set beside aged donors, long-lived donors presented more naive CD4+ cells and higher diversity.

A minimum of 6 micrograms of total RNA was extracted per sample. This TCR was sampled from a man between 60 and 75 years old in good health. The chain has TRBV7-2 and TRBJ2-2; perhaps TRBD1 as D (5 bases). Source material: blood. DNA of the CDR3: TGTGCCAGCGCCCCAGGGCCCGGGGAGCTGTTTTTT. Its protein product is CASAPGPGELFF.